This TCR beta chain emerged from a study of T cell responses to AZD1222 COVID-19 vaccine. The V end was cut by 1 base, the J end by 0 bases, with 11 bases between. CDR3 length: 15 residues. The germline V gene encodes CDR1 SGHRS and CDR2 YFSETQ. Sequencing used immunoSEQ multiplex PCR; TCRdb keeps in-frame clones, though not all of them. The repertoire consists of more than 85,000 clones, with 82% occurring once and the leading ten covering approximately 5%. The genes are TRBV5-1 and TRBJ2-7; D might be TRBD2 (6 bases). The origin of this receptor is an adult in good health. Sequencing used peripheral blood, obtained on day 0 of AZD1222 vaccination. The CDR3 reads CASSLFGGSSYEQYF. The CDR3 bases are TGCGCCAGCAGCTTGTTTGGGGGGAGCTCCTACGAGCAGTACTTC.